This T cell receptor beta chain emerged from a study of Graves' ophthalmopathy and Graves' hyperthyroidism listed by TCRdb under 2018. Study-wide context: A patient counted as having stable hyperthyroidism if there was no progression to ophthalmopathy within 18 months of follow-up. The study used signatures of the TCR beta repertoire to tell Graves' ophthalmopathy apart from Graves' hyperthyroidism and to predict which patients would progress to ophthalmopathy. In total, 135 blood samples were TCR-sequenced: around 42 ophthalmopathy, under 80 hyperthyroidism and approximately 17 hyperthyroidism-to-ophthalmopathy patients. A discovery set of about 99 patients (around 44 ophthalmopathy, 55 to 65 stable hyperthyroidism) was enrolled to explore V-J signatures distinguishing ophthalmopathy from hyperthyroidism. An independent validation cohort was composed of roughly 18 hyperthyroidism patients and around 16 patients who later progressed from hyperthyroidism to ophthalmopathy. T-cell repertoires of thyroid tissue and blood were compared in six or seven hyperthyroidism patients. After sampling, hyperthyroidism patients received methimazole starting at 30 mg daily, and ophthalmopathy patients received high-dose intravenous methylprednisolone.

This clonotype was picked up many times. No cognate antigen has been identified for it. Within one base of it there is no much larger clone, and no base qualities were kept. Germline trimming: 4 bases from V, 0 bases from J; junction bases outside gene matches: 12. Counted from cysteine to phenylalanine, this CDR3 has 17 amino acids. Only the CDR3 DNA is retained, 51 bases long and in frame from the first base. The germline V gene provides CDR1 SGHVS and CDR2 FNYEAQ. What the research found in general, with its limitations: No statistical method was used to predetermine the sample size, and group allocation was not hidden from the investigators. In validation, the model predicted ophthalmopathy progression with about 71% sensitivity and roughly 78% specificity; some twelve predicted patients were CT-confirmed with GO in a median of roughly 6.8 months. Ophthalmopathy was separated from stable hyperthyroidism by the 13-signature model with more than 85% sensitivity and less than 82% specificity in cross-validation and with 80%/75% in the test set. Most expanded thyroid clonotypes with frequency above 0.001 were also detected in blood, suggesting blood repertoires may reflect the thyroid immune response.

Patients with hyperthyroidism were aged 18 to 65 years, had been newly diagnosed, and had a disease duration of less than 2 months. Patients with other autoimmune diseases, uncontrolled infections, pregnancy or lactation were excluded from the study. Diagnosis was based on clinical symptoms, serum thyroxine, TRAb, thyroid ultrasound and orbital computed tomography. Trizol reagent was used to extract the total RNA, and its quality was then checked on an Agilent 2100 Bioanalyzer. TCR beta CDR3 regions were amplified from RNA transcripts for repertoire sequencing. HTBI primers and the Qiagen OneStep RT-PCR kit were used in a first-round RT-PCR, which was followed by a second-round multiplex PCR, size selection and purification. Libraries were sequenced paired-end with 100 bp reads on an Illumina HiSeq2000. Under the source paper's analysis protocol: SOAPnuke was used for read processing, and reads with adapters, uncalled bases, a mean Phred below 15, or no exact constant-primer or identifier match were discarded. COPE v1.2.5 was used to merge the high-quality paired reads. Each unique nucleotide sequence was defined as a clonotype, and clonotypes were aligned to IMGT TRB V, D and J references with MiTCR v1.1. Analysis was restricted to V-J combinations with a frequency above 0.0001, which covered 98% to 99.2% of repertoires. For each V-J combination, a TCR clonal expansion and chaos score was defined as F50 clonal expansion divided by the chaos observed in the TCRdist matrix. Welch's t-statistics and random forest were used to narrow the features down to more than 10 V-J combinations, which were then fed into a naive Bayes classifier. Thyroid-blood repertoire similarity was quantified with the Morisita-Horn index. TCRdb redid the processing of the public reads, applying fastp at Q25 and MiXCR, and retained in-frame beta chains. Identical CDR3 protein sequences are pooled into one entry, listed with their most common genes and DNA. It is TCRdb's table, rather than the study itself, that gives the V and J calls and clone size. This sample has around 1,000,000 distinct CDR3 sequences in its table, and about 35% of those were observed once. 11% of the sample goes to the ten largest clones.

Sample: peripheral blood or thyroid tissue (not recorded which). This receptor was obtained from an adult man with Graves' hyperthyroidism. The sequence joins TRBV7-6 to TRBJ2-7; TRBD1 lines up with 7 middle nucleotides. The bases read TGTGCCAGCAGCTCTAGGTATGACAGGGTGAGCTCCTACGAGCAGTACTTC. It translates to CASSSRYDRVSSYEQYF.